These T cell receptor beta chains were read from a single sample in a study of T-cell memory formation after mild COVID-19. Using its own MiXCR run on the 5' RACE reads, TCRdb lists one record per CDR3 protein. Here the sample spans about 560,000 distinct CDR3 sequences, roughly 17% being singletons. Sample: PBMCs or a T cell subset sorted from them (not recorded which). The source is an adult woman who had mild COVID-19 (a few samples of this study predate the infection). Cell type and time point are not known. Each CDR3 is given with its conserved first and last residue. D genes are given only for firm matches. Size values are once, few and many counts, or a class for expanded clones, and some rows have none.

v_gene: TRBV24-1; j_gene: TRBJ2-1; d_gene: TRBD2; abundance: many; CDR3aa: CATSDFGLAGVIEQFF; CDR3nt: TGTGCCACCAGTGATTTCGGTTTAGCGGGAGTAATTGAGCAGTTCTTC
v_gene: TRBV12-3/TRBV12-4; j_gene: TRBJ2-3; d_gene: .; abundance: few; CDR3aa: CASSLAGYTDTQYF; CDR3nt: TGTGCCAGCAGTTTAGCGGGATACACAGATACGCAGTATTTT
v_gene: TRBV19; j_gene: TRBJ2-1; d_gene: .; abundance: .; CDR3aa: CASSIEPDYLQEGQFF; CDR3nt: TGTGCCAGTAGTATAGAACCGGACTACCTACAGGAGGGGCAGTTCTTC
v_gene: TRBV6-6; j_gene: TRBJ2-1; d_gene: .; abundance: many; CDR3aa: CASSPSHNEQFF; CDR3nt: TGTGCCAGCAGCCCAAGCCACAATGAGCAGTTCTTC
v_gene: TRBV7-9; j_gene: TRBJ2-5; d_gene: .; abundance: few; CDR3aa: CASSFLTLQETQYF; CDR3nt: TGTGCCAGCAGCTTTCTGACCCTACAAGAGACCCAGTACTTC
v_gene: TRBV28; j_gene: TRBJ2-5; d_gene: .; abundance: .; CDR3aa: CASRGEETQYF; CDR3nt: TGTGCCAGCAGGGGGGAGGAGACCCAGTACTTC
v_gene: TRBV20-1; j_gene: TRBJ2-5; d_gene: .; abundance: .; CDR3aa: CSAGRQETQYF; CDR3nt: TGCAGTGCTGGAAGACAAGAGACCCAGTACTTC
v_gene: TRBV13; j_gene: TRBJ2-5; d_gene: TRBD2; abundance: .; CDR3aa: CASSLVAGNNQETQYF; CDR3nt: TGTGCCAGCAGTTTAGTAGCGGGGAACAACCAAGAGACCCAGTACTTC
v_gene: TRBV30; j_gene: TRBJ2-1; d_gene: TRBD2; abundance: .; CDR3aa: CAWKKREDYNEQFF; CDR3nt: TGTGCCTGGAAGAAGCGGGAGGACTACAATGAGCAGTTCTTC
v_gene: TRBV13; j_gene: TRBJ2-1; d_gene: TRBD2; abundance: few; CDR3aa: CASSSRLAQRSEQFF; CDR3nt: TGTGCCAGCAGCTCCCGACTAGCCCAGCGCTCGGAGCAGTTCTTC
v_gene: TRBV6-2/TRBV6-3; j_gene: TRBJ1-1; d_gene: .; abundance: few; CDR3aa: CASSPHPGARYDTEAFF; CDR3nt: TGTGCCAGCAGCCCCCATCCGGGGGCACGATATGACACTGAAGCTTTCTTT
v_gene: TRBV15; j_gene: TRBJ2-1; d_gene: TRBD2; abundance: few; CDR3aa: CATSPRTSGGFFFYNEQFF; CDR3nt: TGTGCCACCAGCCCCCGGACTAGCGGGGGTTTTTTTTTCTACAATGAGCAGTTCTTC
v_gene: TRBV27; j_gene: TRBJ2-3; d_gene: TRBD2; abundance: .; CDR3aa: CASSLIGAGGITDTQYF; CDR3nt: TGTGCCAGCAGTTTAATTGGGGCGGGGGGCATAACAGATACGCAGTATTTT
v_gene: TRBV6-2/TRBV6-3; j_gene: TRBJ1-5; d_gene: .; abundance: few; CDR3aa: CASSYLSGREGPERSPQHF; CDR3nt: TGTGCCAGCAGTTATCTGTCTGGGAGGGAGGGGCCCGAAAGATCCCCCCAGCATTTT
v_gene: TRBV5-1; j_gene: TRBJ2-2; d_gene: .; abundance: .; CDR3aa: CETSSPGELFF; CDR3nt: TGCGAGACAAGTAGCCCCGGGGAGCTGTTTTTT
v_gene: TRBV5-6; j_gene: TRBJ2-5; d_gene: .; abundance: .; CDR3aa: CASSLHGGETQYF; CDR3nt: TGTGCCAGCAGCTTGCATGGTGGAGAGACCCAGTACTTC
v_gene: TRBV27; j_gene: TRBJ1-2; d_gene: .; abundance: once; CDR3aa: CASSLSGPLGGYGYTF; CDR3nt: TGTGCCAGCAGTTTGTCAGGACCGCTGGGCGGCTATGGCTACACCTTC
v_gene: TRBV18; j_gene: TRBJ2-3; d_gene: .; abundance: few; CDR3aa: CASSPPGARGTDTQYF; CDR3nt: TGTGCCAGCTCACCCCCGGGTGCGCGGGGCACAGATACGCAGTATTTT
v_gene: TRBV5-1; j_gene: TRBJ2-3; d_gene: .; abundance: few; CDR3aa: CASSLALSGTDTQYF; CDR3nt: TGCGCCAGCAGCTTGGCCTTAAGCGGGACAGATACGCAGTATTTT
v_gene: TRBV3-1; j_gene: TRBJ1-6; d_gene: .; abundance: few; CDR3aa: CASSPSLGKMGSPLHF; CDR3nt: TGTGCCAGCAGCCCCAGCTTGGGAAAGATGGGGTCACCCCTCCACTTT
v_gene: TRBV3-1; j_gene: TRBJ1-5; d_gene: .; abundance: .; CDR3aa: CASSLGGSSQPQHF; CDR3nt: TGTGCCAGCAGCCTGGGGGGTTCAAGTCAGCCCCAGCATTTT
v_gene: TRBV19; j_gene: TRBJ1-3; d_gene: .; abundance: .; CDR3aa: CASSPRGTGNTIYF; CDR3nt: TGTGCCAGTAGTCCAAGGGGAACTGGAAACACCATATATTTT
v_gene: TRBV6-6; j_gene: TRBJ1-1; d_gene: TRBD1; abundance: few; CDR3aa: CASTQLQGMNTEAFF; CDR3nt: TGTGCCAGCACACAACTACAGGGGATGAACACTGAAGCTTTCTTT
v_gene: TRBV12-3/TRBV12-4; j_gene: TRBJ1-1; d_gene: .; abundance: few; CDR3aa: CASSLLSTEAFF; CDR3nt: TGTGCCAGCAGTTTATTAAGCACTGAAGCTTTCTTT
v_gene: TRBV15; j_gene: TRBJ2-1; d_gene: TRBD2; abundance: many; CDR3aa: CATNLGLAPSYNEQFF; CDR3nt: TGTGCCACGAACCTGGGACTAGCGCCCTCCTACAATGAGCAGTTCTTC
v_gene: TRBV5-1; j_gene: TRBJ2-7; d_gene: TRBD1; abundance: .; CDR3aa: CASSLARQGLDYEQYF; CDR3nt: TGCGCCAGCAGCTTGGCCCGACAGGGTTTGGACTACGAGCAGTACTTC
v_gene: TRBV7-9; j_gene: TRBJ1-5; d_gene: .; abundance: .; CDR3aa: CASSLWQGPQHF; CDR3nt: TGTGCCAGCAGCTTATGGCAGGGACCCCAGCATTTT
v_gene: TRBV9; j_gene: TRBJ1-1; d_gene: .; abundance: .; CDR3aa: CASSVGGIAEAFF; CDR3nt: TGTGCCAGCAGCGTAGGGGGAATTGCTGAAGCTTTCTTT
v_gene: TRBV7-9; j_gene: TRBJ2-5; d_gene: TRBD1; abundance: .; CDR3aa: CASSVGQGAETQYF; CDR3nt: TGTGCCAGCAGCGTTGGACAGGGTGCAGAGACCCAGTACTTC
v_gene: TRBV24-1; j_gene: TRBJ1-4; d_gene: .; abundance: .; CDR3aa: CATRGLNEKLFF; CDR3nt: TGTGCCACCAGAGGCCTAAATGAAAAACTGTTTTTT
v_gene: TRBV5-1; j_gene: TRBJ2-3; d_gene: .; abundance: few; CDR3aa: CASSLQGAHRFFTDTQYF; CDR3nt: TGCGCCAGCAGCTTGCAGGGCGCCCACAGATTTTTCACAGATACGCAGTATTTT
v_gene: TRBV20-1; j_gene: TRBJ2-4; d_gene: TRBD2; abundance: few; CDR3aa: CSAVAGGNIQYF; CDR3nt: TGCAGTGCAGTAGCGGGAGGAAACATTCAGTACTTC
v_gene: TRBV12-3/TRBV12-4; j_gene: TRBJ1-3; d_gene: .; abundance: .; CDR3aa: CASSFTFLAIYF; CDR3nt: TGTGCCAGCAGTTTTACCTTCCTTGCCATATATTTT
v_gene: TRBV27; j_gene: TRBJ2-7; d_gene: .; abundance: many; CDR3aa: CASSFLSSYEQYF; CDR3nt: TGTGCCAGCAGTTTCTTAAGCTCCTACGAGCAGTACTTC
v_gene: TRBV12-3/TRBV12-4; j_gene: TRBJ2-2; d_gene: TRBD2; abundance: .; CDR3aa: CASSLPLAARGFRNGELFF; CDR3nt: TGTGCCAGCAGCCTACCCTTGGCGGCGCGGGGGTTTAGAAACGGGGAGCTGTTTTTT
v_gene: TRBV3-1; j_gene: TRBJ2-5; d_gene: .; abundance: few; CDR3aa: CASSLKGRDPQETQYF; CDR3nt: TGTGCCAGCAGCCTGAAAGGAAGGGACCCACAAGAGACCCAGTACTTC
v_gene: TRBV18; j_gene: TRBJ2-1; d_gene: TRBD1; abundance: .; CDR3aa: CASSPVGGYGNEQFF; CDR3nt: TGTGCCAGCTCACCAGTAGGGGGCTACGGCAATGAGCAGTTCTTC
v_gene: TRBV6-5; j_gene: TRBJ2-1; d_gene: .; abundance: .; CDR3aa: CASSYRPFGNEQFF; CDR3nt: TGTGCCAGCAGTTACCGTCCTTTCGGGAATGAGCAGTTCTTC
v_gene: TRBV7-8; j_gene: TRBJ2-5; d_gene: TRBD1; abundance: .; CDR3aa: CASSSPQTGGAVLRYF; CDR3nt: TGTGCCAGCAGCTCGCCACAAACAGGGGGCGCGGTTCTCCGGTACTTC
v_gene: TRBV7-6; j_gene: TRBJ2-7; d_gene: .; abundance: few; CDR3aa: CASSLIEGEQYF; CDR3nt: TGTGCCAGCAGCTTAATAGAGGGCGAGCAGTACTTC
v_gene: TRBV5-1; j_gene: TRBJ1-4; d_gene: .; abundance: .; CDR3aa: CASSFRAGGSNEKLFF; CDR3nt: TGCGCCAGCAGCTTTAGGGCAGGTGGAAGTAATGAAAAACTGTTTTTT
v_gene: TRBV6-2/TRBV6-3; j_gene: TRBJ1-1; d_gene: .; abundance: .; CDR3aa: CASSFPGGGQEMNTEAFF; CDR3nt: TGTGCCAGCAGTTTCCCCGGGGGAGGCCAGGAGATGAACACTGAAGCTTTCTTT
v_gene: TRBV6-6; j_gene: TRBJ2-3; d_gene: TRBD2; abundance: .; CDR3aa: CASSYHASGDTQYF; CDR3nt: TGTGCCAGCAGTTACCACGCTAGCGGGGATACGCAGTATTTT
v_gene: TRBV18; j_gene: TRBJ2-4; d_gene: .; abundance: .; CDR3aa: CASSPPSIANIQYF; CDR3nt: TGTGCCAGCTCACCACCATCAATCGCGAACATTCAGTACTTC
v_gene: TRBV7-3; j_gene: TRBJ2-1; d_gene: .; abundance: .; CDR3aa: CASSPRGPWVNEQFF; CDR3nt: TGTGCCAGCAGCCCACGGGGTCCTTGGGTCAATGAGCAGTTCTTC
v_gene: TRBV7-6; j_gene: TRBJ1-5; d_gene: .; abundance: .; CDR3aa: CASSLDPGVGYQPQHF; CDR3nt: TGTGCCAGCAGCTTAGATCCGGGTGTAGGGTATCAGCCCCAGCATTTT
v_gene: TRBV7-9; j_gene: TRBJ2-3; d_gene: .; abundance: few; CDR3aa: CASSLDVLTDTQYF; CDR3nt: TGTGCCAGCAGCTTAGACGTCTTAACAGATACGCAGTATTTT
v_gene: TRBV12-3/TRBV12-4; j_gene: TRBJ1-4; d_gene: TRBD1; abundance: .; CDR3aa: CASRQGDRGDEKLFF; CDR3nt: TGTGCCAGCAGGCAAGGGGACAGGGGGGATGAAAAACTGTTTTTT
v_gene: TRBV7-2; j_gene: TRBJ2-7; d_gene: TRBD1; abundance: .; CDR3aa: CASSPSPGQGLPWEQYF; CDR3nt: TGTGCCAGCAGCCCTAGTCCGGGACAGGGGCTCCCGTGGGAGCAGTACTTC
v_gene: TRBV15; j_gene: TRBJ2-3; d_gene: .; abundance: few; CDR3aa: CATSREYQGDTQYF; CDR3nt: TGTGCCACCAGCAGAGAGTACCAGGGAGATACGCAGTATTTT